One and the same sample provided the 17 T cell receptor beta chains below, sequenced in a study of beta chain features in type 1 diabetes. The antigens these receptors bind are not known. Isolated RNA was reverse transcribed in full, so expressed TCRB transcripts were sequenced. The protocol was immunoSEQ multiplex PCR, while the TCRdb copy is restricted to in-frame clones and leaves out a portion. The sample includes hundreds of thousands of clones, roughly an eighth of them seen just once. Study results and limitations: Among patients with Type 1 diabetes, TCRB CDR3s were moderately but significantly shorter in every one of the four CD4+ subsets.

The specimen was naive CD4+ T cells from blood. The receptors originated from a man younger than 35 with type 1 diabetes.

In its sample, this clone was seen a few times. J is TRBJ2-6 and V is TRBV27, with D hard to call. CDR1 is MNHEY, CDR2 SMNVEV, per germline (reference sequence). V gave up 6 bases and J gave up 2 bases, with 14 bases separating them. The CDR3 covers 16 residues. The CDR3 loop reads CASSPGNPAGANVLTF. CDR3 in DNA: TGTGCCAGCAGCCCTGGAAACCCCGCTGGGGCCAACGTCCTGACTTTC.

This clone was detected only a few times. Its ends do not fully match the called genes, so a read error is possible. The V and J genes are TRBV5-1 and TRBJ2-1; D gene ambiguous. CDR3 length equals 15 residues. Germline V gene data show CDR1 as SGHRS and CDR2 as YFSETQ. CDR3 DNA: TGCGCCAGCAGGTTGGTTTTTGCGGCTAACAATGAGCAGTTCTTC. Translating gives CASRLVFAANNEQFF.

This clone was counted between two and nine times. The chain links TRBV30 to TRBJ2-5; 8 nucleotides line up with TRBD2. This CDR3 contains 14 residues. Germline V lookup: CDR1 GTSNPN, CDR2 SVGIG (reference sequence). After removal of 1 base from V and 5 bases from J, the junction contained 6 bases not matched to a gene. This chain's CDR3 is CAWSGGGPGETQYF. CDR3 nucleotide sequence: TGTGCCTGGAGTGGCGGGGGGCCCGGGGAGACCCAGTACTTC.

As concerns this clone: The same CDR3 also results from other DNA sequences found in this sample. This chain connects TRBV29-1 to TRBJ1-1; D remains ambiguous. There are 12 residues in the CDR3. With 1 base removed from V and 5 bases from J, the gap between germline ends came to 8 bases. The germline gives CDR1 SQVTM, CDR2 ANQGSEA. The CDR3 protein is CSVEGGGTEAFF. CDR3 nucleotides: TGCAGCGTTGAAGGGGGAGGGACTGAAGCTTTCTTT.

This chain connects TRBV14 to TRBJ2-2, with 7 nucleotides matching TRBD1. Losses at the gene ends were 2 bases for V and 0 bases for J; bases not matched to a gene: 6. Germline-derived CDR1 and CDR2 are SGHDN and FVKESK. This CDR3 comprises 17 residues. CDR3 region: CASSQRRDSANTGELFF. The CDR3 bases are TGTGCCAGCAGCCAAAGACGGGACAGCGCGAACACCGGGGAGCTGTTTTTT.

The table lists this clone with a few counts. CDR3 sequence reads: CAVNEQFF. CDR3 coding DNA: TGTGCCGTCAATGAGCAGTTCTTC. This chain links TRBV27 with TRBJ2-1; D gene ambiguous. The ends were cut back, 11 bases at V and 6 bases at J, with 2 bases in the middle. The germline V gene has CDR1 MNHEY and CDR2 SMNVEV (reference sequence). This CDR3 is built from 8 residues.

The V call is TRBV28, the J call TRBJ2-6; D gene unclear. Germline V gives CDR1 MDHEN, CDR2 SYDVKM. V lost 2 bases and J 1 base, leaving 6 bases between the germline ends. The CDR3 has 15 residues. The CDR3 reads CASSLRTSGANVLTF. DNA of the CDR3: TGTGCCAGCAGTTTACGTACGTCTGGGGCCAACGTCCTGACTTTC.

This CDR3 is CAWGRAAGMNTEAFF. The CDR3 region has the DNA TGTGCCTGGGGGCGAGCGGCAGGGATGAACACTGAAGCTTTCTTT. V is TRBV30 and J is TRBJ1-1, with D possibly matching TRBD1 (5 bases). The germline V gene has CDR1 GTSNPN and CDR2 SVGIG (reference sequence). Trimming removed 5 bases at V and 0 bases at J, with 16 bases between. This CDR3 comprises 15 residues.

This chain links TRBV6-1 with TRBJ1-4; 9 nucleotides line up with TRBD1. The CDR3 has 16 residues. V lost 0 bases and J lost 7; bases outside the gene matches: 6. CDR1 MNHNS and CDR2 SASEGT come from the germline V gene. The CDR3 here is CASSEAYGTGSEKLFF. In DNA, the CDR3 is TGTGCCAGCAGTGAAGCTTACGGGACAGGGAGTGAAAAACTGTTTTTT.

In this sample, this clone turned up a few times. The chain couples TRBV7-2 to TRBJ2-7, with D perhaps being TRBD1 or TRBD2 (5 bases each). V dropped 5 bases and J dropped 3 bases, with 14 bases sitting between them. The V gene's germline CDR1 is SGHTA and CDR2 FQGNSA. The CDR3 length is 14 residues. The CDR3 DNA follows: TGTGCCAGCAGCGTATCCGGGACGTTCTACGAGCAGTACTTC. Its translation: CASSVSGTFYEQYF.

The V and J genes are TRBV30 and TRBJ2-3, with D possibly being TRBD1 (6 bases). Germline CDR1 is GTSNPN and CDR2 is SVGIG (reference sequence). The CDR3 is 13 residues long. With 4 bases removed from V and 5 bases from J, the gap between germline ends came to 13 bases. In nucleotides, the CDR3 is TGTGCCTGGACACATAGGGGGAAAGATACGCAGTATTTT. This codes for CAWTHRGKDTQYF. The full variable domain, its missing parts supplied by reference TRBV30 and TRBJ2-3, is SQTIHQWPATLVQPVGSPLSLECTVEGTSNPNLYWYRQAAGRGLQLLFYSVGIGQISSEVPQNLSASRPQDRQFILSSKKLLLSDSGFYLCAWTHRGKDTQYFGPGTRLTVL.

The genes are TRBV11-2 and TRBJ1-2, with unresolved D. Germline CDR1 SGHAT, CDR2 FQNNGV. Trimming stripped 1 base from V and 8 bases from J, with 11 bases between. The CDR3 is 13 residues long. The CDR3 loop is CASSLVMGNGYTF. CDR3 coding DNA: TGTGCCAGCAGCTTAGTGATGGGGAACGGCTACACCTTC.

This clone turned up a few times. This chain links TRBV4-1 with TRBJ2-3, with D perhaps matching TRBD1 or TRBD2 (5 bases each). This CDR3 contains 16 residues. Trimming cost V 2 bases and J 4 bases, with 16 bases left between them. Germline V gene data show CDR1 as MGHRA and CDR2 as YSYEKL. This CDR3 is CASSQLPGPVPDTQYF. The CDR3 DNA is TGCGCCAGCAGCCAACTGCCGGGACCCGTGCCAGATACGCAGTATTTT.

This chain uses TRBV13 with TRBJ1-3; 10 bases are shared with TRBD1. The length of the CDR3 is 17 residues. V lost 5 bases to trimming and J lost 0 bases; unmatched junction nucleotides: 7. Germline V gene lookup returns CDR1 PRHDT and CDR2 FYEKMQ (reference sequence). The CDR3: CASSPSGQGYSGNTIYF. DNA of the CDR3: TGTGCCAGCAGCCCTTCGGGACAGGGGTACTCTGGAAACACCATATATTTT.

The chain links TRBV15 to TRBJ2-3; D remains ambiguous. CDR1 is LNHNV and CDR2 is YYDKDF in the germline V gene (reference sequence). Trimming stripped 0 bases from V and 3 bases from J, with 4 bases between. The CDR3 is made up of 13 amino acids. CDR3 protein: CATSRDQTDTQYF. CDR3 nucleotides: TGTGCCACCAGCAGAGATCAGACAGATACGCAGTATTTT.

This clone was detected a few times. The chain recombines TRBV18 with TRBJ1-1; D remains ambiguous. CDR3 length: 14 amino acids. The germline CDR1 and CDR2 sequences are KGHSH and LQKENI. Deletions cut 0 bases from V and 0 bases from J, with 5 bases between. CDR3 nucleotide sequence: TGTGCCAGCTCACCACCGCCGTTGAACACTGAAGCTTTCTTT. Amino acid sequence: CASSPPPLNTEAFF.

This sequence joins TRBV5-4 and TRBJ2-3, with TRBD1 matching 8 bases. This CDR3 is 15 amino acids long. Germline V gene lookup returns CDR1 SGHNT and CDR2 YYREEE (reference sequence). Trimming cost V 6 bases and J 3 bases; bases outside gene matches: 9. CDR3 loop: CASTLRQGATDTQYF. CDR3 nucleotides: TGTGCCAGCACCTTACGGCAGGGGGCTACAGATACGCAGTATTTT.